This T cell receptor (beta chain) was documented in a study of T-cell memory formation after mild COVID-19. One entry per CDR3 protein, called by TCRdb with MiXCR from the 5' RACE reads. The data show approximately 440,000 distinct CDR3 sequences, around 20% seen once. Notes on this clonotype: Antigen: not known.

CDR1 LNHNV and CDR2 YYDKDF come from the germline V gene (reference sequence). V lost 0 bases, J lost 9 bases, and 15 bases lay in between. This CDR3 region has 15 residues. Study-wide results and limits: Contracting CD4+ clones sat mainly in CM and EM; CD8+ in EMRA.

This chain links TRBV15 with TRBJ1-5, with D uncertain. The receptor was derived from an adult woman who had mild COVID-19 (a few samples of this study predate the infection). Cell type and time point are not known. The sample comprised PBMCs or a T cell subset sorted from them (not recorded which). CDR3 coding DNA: TGTGCCACCAGCAGAGATCGTGGCATGGCAATGCCCCAGCATTTT. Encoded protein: CATSRDRGMAMPQHF. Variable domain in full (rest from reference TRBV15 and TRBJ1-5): DAMVIQNPRYQVTQFGKPVTLSCSQTLNHNVMYWYQQKSSQAPKLLFHYYDKDFNNEADTPDNFQSRRPNTSFCFLDIRSPGLGDTAMYLCATSRDRGMAMPQHFGDGTRLSIL.